This T cell receptor (beta chain) was captured by sequencing in a study of T cell responses to AZD1222 COVID-19 vaccine. Study-wide results and caveats: CD4 TCRs linked to vaccination spanned spike, dominating at 160-218 and 743-854. Nearly half of the spike-specific TCRs reportedly recognize variant regions that carry no mutations. Donors skewed white British and female; clonal diversity was possibly underestimated. Spike-specific TCR breadth and depth grew following two AZD1222 doses.

The ends were cut back, 5 bases at V and 2 bases at J, with 9 bases in the middle. Germline assignment: CDR1 SGHDN and CDR2 FVKESK. This CDR3 spans 13 amino acids. Repertoires were generated with immunoSEQ multiplex PCR, while TCRdb's copy carries only in-frame clones and drops some. The sample lists 100,000 or so clones, 87% occurring once. Remarks on this clone: Its antigen is unidentified.

The chain carries TRBV14 and TRBJ1-2; the D gene is possibly TRBD1 (5 bases). The sample was peripheral blood, taken on day 0 of AZD1222 vaccination. The source of this sequence is an adult in good health. CDR3 loop: CASSLGPNYGYTF. CDR3 bases: TGTGCCAGCAGCTTGGGACCGAACTATGGCTACACCTTC.